What follows describes a single TCR beta chain. The antigen is not known. PCR primers comprised 60 Vbeta and 13 Jbeta primers. TCRdb keeps only in-frame clones here, not all; method: immunoSEQ multiplex PCR. The sample contains fewer than 100,000 clones, about 75% of which appear only once. The CDR3 has 15 residues. The data stem from a study of cytomegalovirus exposure and HLA in healthy donors. Turning to the study itself: The Caucasian-associated ancestry cluster held roughly 80% of 350 to 450 genotyped donors.

Study findings and constraints: Three chains linked to CMV were shown in vitro to be specific for CMV antigens. Later on, an analysis showed TCR association rates differing by HLA locus, with DRB1 the most and HLA-C the fewest. It was approximately 160 TCR beta chains that were listed as cytomegalovirus-associated.

The sequence was collected from a middle-aged man in good health and CMV-seropositive. V and J are TRBV1 and TRBJ2-1; the table names TRBD2, a call not compared with the DNA. TRBV1 is listed as a pseudogene. Material for sequencing was PBMCs. Here the CDR3 reads CTSSLGLIHYNEQFF. DNA of the CDR3: TGCACCAGCAGCCTAGGACTTATACACTACAATGAGCAGTTCTTC.